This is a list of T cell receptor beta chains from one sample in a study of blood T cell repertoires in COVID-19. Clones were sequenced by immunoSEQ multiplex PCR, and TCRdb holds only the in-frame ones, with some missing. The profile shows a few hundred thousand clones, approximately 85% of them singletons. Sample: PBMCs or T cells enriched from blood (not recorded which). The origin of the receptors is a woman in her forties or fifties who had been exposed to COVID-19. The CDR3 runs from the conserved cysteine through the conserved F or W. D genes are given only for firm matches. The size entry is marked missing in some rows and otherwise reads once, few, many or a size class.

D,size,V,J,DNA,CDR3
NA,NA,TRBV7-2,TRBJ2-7,TGTGCCAGCAGCCCCTGGGACACAAACTACGAGCAGTACTTC,CASSPWDTNYEQYF
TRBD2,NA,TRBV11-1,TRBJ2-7,TGTGCCAGCAGCCCCCGACTAGCGCGCCCCTCCTACGAGCAGTACTTC,CASSPRLARPSYEQYF
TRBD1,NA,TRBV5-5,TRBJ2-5,TGTGCCAGCAGCCTACAGGGGGCGAGAGAGACCCAGTACTTC,CASSLQGARETQYF
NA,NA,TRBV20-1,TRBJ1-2,TGCAGTGCTAGTTCGATTCAGCGATCCTATGGCTACACCTTC,CSASSIQRSYGYTF
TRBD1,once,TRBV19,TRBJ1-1,TGTGCCAGTAGTAGGTTACAGGGGGCCGGGTGGTTCTTT,CASSRLQGAGWFF
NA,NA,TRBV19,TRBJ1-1,TGTGCCAGTAGTACCATCACGGGGCGGGGCACTGAAGCTTTCTTT,CASSTITGRGTEAFF
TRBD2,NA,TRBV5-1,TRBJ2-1,TGCGCCAGCAGCTCCGAAGGTAGCGGGGGTGCCTACAATGAGCAGTTCTTC,CASSSEGSGGAYNEQFF
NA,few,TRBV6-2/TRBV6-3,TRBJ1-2,TGTGCCAGCAGTTACGCCCGTGGCCCCTATCAGAGGGGCTACACCTTC,CASSYARGPYQRGYTF
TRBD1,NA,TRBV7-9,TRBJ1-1,TGTGCCAGCAGCCCCGGACAGGGGAGGACTGAAGCTTTCTTT,CASSPGQGRTEAFF
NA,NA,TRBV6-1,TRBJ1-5,TGTGCCAGCAGTGAAGCAGGCAGGTACGATTTCGGCAATCAGCCCCAGCATTTT,CASSEAGRYDFGNQPQHF
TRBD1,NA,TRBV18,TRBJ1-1,TGTGCCAGCTCACCGGGGGACAGGGGTATCACTGAAGCTTTCTTT,CASSPGDRGITEAFF
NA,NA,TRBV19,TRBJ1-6,TGTGCCAGTCAACCCCGGGAAGGGAATTCACCCCTCCACTTT,CASQPREGNSPLHF
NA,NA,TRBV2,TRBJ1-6,TGTGCCAGCAGTGAGGGGGGAAAGAATTCACCCCTCCACTTT,CASSEGGKNSPLHF
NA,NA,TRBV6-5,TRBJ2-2,TGTGCCAGCAGTTACGCGTATGACAGCCCCGGGGAGCTGTTTTTT,CASSYAYDSPGELFF
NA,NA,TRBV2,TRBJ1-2,TGTGCCAGCAGAGCAGGGCTTCCCAACTATGGCTACACCTTC,CASRAGLPNYGYTF
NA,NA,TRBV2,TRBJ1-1,TGTGCCAGCAGTGGGAGGGGCAGGGATGAAGCTTTCTTT,CASSGRGRDEAFF
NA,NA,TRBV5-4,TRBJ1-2,TGTGCCAGCAGCTCCCAGGGGAACCTCTATGGCTACACCTTC,CASSSQGNLYGYTF
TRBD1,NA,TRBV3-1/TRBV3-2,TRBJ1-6,TGTGCCAGCAGCCAAGGGACAGGGGGTTTCGGTTCACCCCTCCACTTT,CASSQGTGGFGSPLHF
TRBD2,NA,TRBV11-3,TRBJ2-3,TGTGCCAGCAGCTTAGGGGCCGGGAGGGGCACAGATACGCAGTATTTT,CASSLGAGRGTDTQYF
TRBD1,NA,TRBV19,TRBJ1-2,TGTGCCAGTAGTCAAGCCCCTCGGGCAGGGGGGTATGGCTACACCTTC,CASSQAPRAGGYGYTF
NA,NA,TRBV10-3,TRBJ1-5,TGTGCCATCAGGGAGGGCAGCAATCAGCCCCAGCATTTT,CAIREGSNQPQHF
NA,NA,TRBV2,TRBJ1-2,TGTGCCAGCAGCAAGATCTTAGCTAACTATGGCTACACCTTC,CASSKILANYGYTF
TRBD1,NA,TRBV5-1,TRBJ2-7,TGCGCCAGCAGCCCAAAACGGGACAGGATCTACGAGCAGTACTTC,CASSPKRDRIYEQYF
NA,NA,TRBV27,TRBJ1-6,TGTGCCAGCAGTTTATCCCAGGGCTTGGGATCACCCCTCCACTTT,CASSLSQGLGSPLHF
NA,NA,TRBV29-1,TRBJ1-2,TGCAGCGTTGATCAAGGTCGGGGGGACACCTTC,CSVDQGRGDTF
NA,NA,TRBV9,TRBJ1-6,TGTGCCAGCAGCCCAAAGGGGTCGGGTTCACCCCTCCACTTT,CASSPKGSGSPLHF